This T cell receptor beta chain derives from a study of cytomegalovirus exposure and HLA in healthy donors. Germline V gene sequence: CDR1 SGHTA, CDR2 FQGNSA. The CDR3 contains 13 residues. The J segment lost 7 bases and the V segment lost 4 bases, leaving 3 bases of the junction unmatched. As regards this clone: Antigen specificity is unknown.

Study-wide results and limits: A later look showed TCR association rates differing by HLA locus, highest for DRB1 and lowest for HLA-C. Several V segments, TRBV6-2 and TRBV6-3 among them, could not be told apart and were dropped.

PCR amplification relied on 60 Vbeta primers (plus 13 Jbeta primers). Methods used by the authors: It was a later analysis that counted roughly 79 million unique TCR beta chains, of which 8.5 million to 12 million were shared. Profiling relied on immunoSEQ multiplex PCR, and the TCRdb table lists in-frame clones only, not all of them. The V and J calls and the clone size are those of that table, but D and trimming were determined from the DNA. The sample lists over 150,000 clones; around 80% were seen once. This receptor was identified in a woman aged 45-65 years in good health and CMV-seropositive. J is TRBJ2-1 and V is TRBV7-2; 8 bases line up with TRBD1. Sequencing used PBMCs. The DNA for the CDR3 is TGTGCCAGCAGCTCGGACAGGGTGAATGAGCAGTTCTTC. It translates to CASSSDRVNEQFF.